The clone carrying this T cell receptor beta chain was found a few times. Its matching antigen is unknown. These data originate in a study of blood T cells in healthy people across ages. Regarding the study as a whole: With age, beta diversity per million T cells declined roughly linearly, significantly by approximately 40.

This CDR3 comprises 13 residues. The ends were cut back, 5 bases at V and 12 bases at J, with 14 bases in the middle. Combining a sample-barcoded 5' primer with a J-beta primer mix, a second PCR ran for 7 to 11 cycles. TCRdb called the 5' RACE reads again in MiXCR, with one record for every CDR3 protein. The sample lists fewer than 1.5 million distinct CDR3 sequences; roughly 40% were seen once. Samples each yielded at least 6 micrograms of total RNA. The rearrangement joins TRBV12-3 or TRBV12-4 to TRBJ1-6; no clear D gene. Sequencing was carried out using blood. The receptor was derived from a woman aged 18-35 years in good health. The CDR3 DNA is TGTGCCAGCAGTGTAACTATAGCAGGACCCCTCCACTTT. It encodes CASSVTIAGPLHF.